These T cell receptor beta chains were read from a single sample in a study of T cell changes during pregnancy in multiple sclerosis. Measured with immunoSEQ multiplex PCR; TCRdb has only the in-frame clones, and not every one. The sample carries around 110,000 clones, approximately 90% recorded once. The specimen was peripheral blood, collected after pregnancy. These receptor sequences come from a female donor with multiple sclerosis, enrolled in a pregnancy study. The CDR3 runs from the conserved cysteine through the conserved F or W. A D gene is named only where the DNA matches it firmly. Clone size is stated in some rows and not others, as once, few, many or a class when expanded.

j_gene | v_gene | abundance | d_gene | CDR3nt | CDR3aa
TRBJ1-1 | TRBV18 | . | . | TGTGCCAGCTCCCCGGGTCAAGGGAACACTGAAGCTTTCTTT | CASSPGQGNTEAFF
TRBJ2-5 | TRBV6-5 | . | . | TGTGCCAGCAGTTACTCGCGGGAAGAGACCCAGTACTTC | CASSYSREETQYF
TRBJ2-7 | TRBV5-4 | . | . | TGTGCCAGCAGCTCCCTCGCGACAGGACCCTACGAGCAGTACTTC | CASSSLATGPYEQYF
TRBJ1-1 | TRBV19 | . | . | TGTGCCAGTAAGATAGGGGCCCTGGTTACTGAAGCTTTCTTT | CASKIGALVTEAFF
TRBJ1-2 | TRBV2 | . | TRBD1 | TGTGCCAGCAGCCCGACAGGGTCCGGCGGCTACACCTTC | CASSPTGSGGYTF
TRBJ1-2 | TRBV2 | once | . | TGTGCCAGCAGTGTTCTACAGGCCGGCGGCTACACCTTC | CASSVLQAGGYTF
TRBJ2-7 | TRBV27 | . | . | TGTGCCAGCAGGGTAGCGATGGGGGCCCACGAGCAGTACTTC | CASRVAMGAHEQYF
TRBJ1-1 | TRBV18 | . | TRBD1 | TGTGCCAGCTCACCAGGGACAGCCAACACTGAAGCTTTCTTT | CASSPGTANTEAFF
TRBJ2-5 | TRBV10-3 | . | . | TGTGCCACCAAGGGAGATGGGGAGACCCAGTACTTC | CATKGDGETQYF
TRBJ2-3 | TRBV28 | . | . | TGTGCCAGCAGTTTATGGCAGGCCCATTCCACAGATACGCAGTATTTT | CASSLWQAHSTDTQYF
TRBJ2-3 | TRBV4-2 | once | TRBD2 | TGTGCCAGCAGTCTCATAGCGGGAGAGATGGATACGCAGTATTTT | CASSLIAGEMDTQYF